The 5 T cell receptor beta chains below all came from one sample that was sequenced in a study of STAT5B mutations in CD4+ large granular lymphocyte leukemia. Using immunoSEQ multiplex PCR, the repertoire was profiled, and TCRdb retains in-frame clones only, with some absent. This sample carries tens of thousands of clones, 70% to 75% of them seen once, and the ten largest clones take approximately 28%. Sequenced input: CD4+ T cells from blood buffy coats. These receptors all stem from a human donor in good health.

The sample holds one count of this clone. The V gene is TRBV15, the J gene TRBJ2-5; 15 nucleotides align to TRBD2. The V gene's germline CDR1 is LNHNV and CDR2 YYDKDF (reference sequence). After removal of 4 bases from V and 5 bases from J, the junction contained 8 bases not matched to a gene. The CDR3 totals 17 residues. The CDR3 DNA is TGTGCCACCAGCACCGGACTAGCGGGAGGGGGGCGGGAGACCCAGTACTTC. Amino acid sequence: CATSTGLAGGGRETQYF.

The chain employs TRBV7-2 and TRBJ2-7; D is perhaps TRBD1 (6 bases). Germline loops: CDR1 SGHTA, CDR2 FQGNSA. This CDR3 comprises 13 residues. The V gene lost 4 bases and the J gene lost 4 bases, with 11 bases spanning the gap. The CDR3 is CASSSRDTYEQYF. The CDR3 nucleotides read TGTGCCAGCAGCTCCCGGGACACATACGAGCAGTACTTC.

The CDR3 is CASSSDRQGEMLNYGYTF. The DNA of the CDR3 is TGCGCCAGCAGTAGTGATAGGCAGGGGGAAATGCTTAACTATGGCTACACCTTC. The J gene is TRBJ1-2, the V gene TRBV10-1; 7 bases align to TRBD1. The CDR3 covers 18 residues. V gave up 5 bases and J gave up 1 base; unmatched junction bases: 16. CDR1 and CDR2 (germline): WNHNN, SYGVQD (reference sequence).

The CDR3 nucleotides are TGTGCCAGCACTGGGGATTTGGACACTGAAGCTTTCTTT. This gives the protein CASTGDLDTEAFF. The chain joins TRBV2 to TRBJ1-1; no clear D gene. V shed 7 bases and J shed 3 bases, with 12 bases lying between them. This CDR3 comprises 13 residues. Germline loops: CDR1 SNHLY, CDR2 FYNNEI.

The chain has TRBV7-6 and TRBJ2-3, with 9 bases aligning to TRBD1. CDR1 is SGHVS, CDR2 FNYEAQ, per germline. This CDR3 comprises 15 residues. V lost 1 base, J lost 5 bases, and 4 bases stayed unmatched. The CDR3 region is CASSLDRGLLDTQYF. CDR3 DNA sequence: TGTGCCAGCAGCTTAGACAGGGGGCTTCTAGATACGCAGTATTTT.